These 19 T cell receptor beta chains came from one sample sequenced in a study of a mutant IDH1 vaccine in newly diagnosed glioma. Assay used: immunoSEQ multiplex PCR; TCRdb lists only in-frame clones, some missing. The sample includes roughly 43,000 clones, about 80% of them seen just once. For these receptors, no antigen is known. Regarding time point: week 23, last vaccination. With topical imiquimod, each dose of the vaccine consisted of 300 ug of mutant IDH1 20-mer peptide. Sequenced material: PBMCs, taken from a glioma patient whose treatment included an IDH1 peptide vaccine. Every receptor here comes from a man in his fifties or sixties with glioma.

The chain is built from TRBV10-3 and TRBJ1-1; 9 bases agree with TRBD1. There are 14 residues in the CDR3. Germline V gene sequence: CDR1 ENHRY, CDR2 SYGVKD. V lost 4 bases, J lost 6 bases, and 6 bases stayed unmatched. This CDR3 reads CAISAGQGVPEAFF. As DNA, the CDR3 is TGTGCCATCAGTGCGGGACAGGGTGTCCCTGAAGCTTTCTTT.

The rearrangement links TRBV2 to TRBJ1-2; D uncertain. This CDR3 region has 12 residues. V was shortened by 6 bases and J by 4 bases, with 9 bases between the two germline ends. The germline V gene encodes CDR1 SNHLY and CDR2 FYNNEI. Here the CDR3 DNA reads TGTGCCAGCAGGGGTGTGGGCTATGGCTACACCTTC. Its protein is CASRGVGYGYTF.

This chain connects TRBV30 to TRBJ1-5; TRBD1 is a possible D gene (5 bases). V lost 5 bases and J lost 3, with 14 bases in between. CDR1 and CDR2 from the germline V gene are GTSNPN and SVGIG (reference sequence). The CDR3 contains 14 residues. Written as DNA, the CDR3 is TGTGCCTGGGCAGGGAATATGGTCAATCAGCCCCAGCATTTT. Its protein product is CAWAGNMVNQPQHF.

In this sample, this clone turned up a few times. The V and J genes are TRBV9 and TRBJ1-2; 8 nucleotides align to TRBD1. The length of the CDR3 is 14 residues. Germline V CDR1 and CDR2: SGDLS, YYNGEE. With 2 bases clipped from V and 5 bases from J, the junction kept 5 bases outside the gene matches. The CDR3 bases are TGTGCCAGCAGCGTCGGACAGGGCTTATATGGCTACACCTTC. It specifies CASSVGQGLYGYTF.

This chain connects TRBV30 to TRBJ2-7, with D maybe TRBD2 (6 bases). The V end was cut by 8 bases, the J end by 2 bases, with 13 bases between. Germline V gene data show CDR1 as GTSNPN and CDR2 as SVGIG (reference sequence). The CDR3 length is 12 residues. This CDR3 is CARGGGAYEQYF. CDR3 DNA: TGTGCCCGGGGAGGCGGGGCCTACGAGCAGTACTTC.

The chain joins TRBV5-8 to TRBJ1-5; D perhaps matches TRBD1 (5 bases). Germline CDR1 SGHTS, CDR2 YDEGEE. CDR3 size: 15 residues. The V and J ends lost 0 bases and 5 bases respectively, with 12 bases between them. The CDR3 nucleotides read TGTGCCAGCAGCTTGGTTGGGGCCTTCTATCAGCCCCAGCATTTT. Translation: CASSLVGAFYQPQHF.

This clone was detected only once. This chain joins TRBV4-3 and TRBJ2-1; D assignment may be TRBD1 or TRBD2 (7 bases each). This CDR3 has 16 residues. Per germline, CDR1 LGHNA and CDR2 YSLEER. Trimming removed 0 bases at V and 12 bases at J, with 21 bases between. CDR3 amino acids: CASSQEGGQGGFGQFF. The CDR3 nucleotides read TGCGCCAGCAGCCAAGAAGGGGGGCAGGGGGGGTTTGGGCAGTTCTTC.

This clone appeared a single time. V gene TRBV29-1 combines with J gene TRBJ1-2, with D perhaps TRBD1 (5 bases). The germline CDR1 and CDR2 sequences are SQVTM and ANQGSEA. Trimming left V 8 bases short and J 5 bases short, with 18 bases between. This CDR3 spans 13 amino acids. The CDR3 sequence: CSTGGGVGYGYTF. The CDR3 DNA is TGCAGCACGGGGGGGGGAGTAGGGTATGGCTACACCTTC.

The V call is TRBV5-1, the J call TRBJ2-7; D gene uncertain. This CDR3 region has 13 residues. V was trimmed by 1 base and J by 0 bases, leaving 5 bases between them. From germline, CDR1 is SGHRS and CDR2 YFSETQ. The DNA of the CDR3 is TGCGCCAGCAGCTTGACGGACTCCTACGAGCAGTACTTC. Protein sequence: CASSLTDSYEQYF.

The chain uses TRBV9 and TRBJ2-3; TRBD1 matches at 7 bases. V was clipped by 4 bases and J by 3 bases; unmatched bases: 17. This CDR3 has 18 amino acids. Germline V CDR1 and CDR2: SGDLS, YYNGEE. The CDR3 reads CASSIEGASRIKTDTQYF. CDR3 sequence (DNA): TGTGCCAGCAGCATAGAGGGGGCTAGCCGCATAAAAACAGATACGCAGTATTTT.

V gene TRBV5-1 combines with J gene TRBJ1-1, with D possibly being TRBD1 (5 bases). Germline V gives CDR1 SGHRS, CDR2 YFSETQ. The CDR3 runs 15 residues. With 5 bases removed from V and 4 bases from J, the gap between germline ends came to 18 bases. CDR3 loop: CASRWSQGSGTEAFF. CDR3 DNA sequence: TGCGCCAGCAGATGGAGTCAGGGCTCGGGCACTGAAGCTTTCTTT.

V and J are TRBV30 and TRBJ2-2; perhaps TRBD1 as D (6 bases). V was shortened by 5 bases and J by 2 bases, with 9 bases between the two germline ends. Germline CDR1 and CDR2: GTSNPN and SVGIG (reference sequence). The CDR3 is 13 residues long. CDR3 sequence reads: CAWLGANTGELFF. The CDR3 coding sequence is TGTGCCTGGCTGGGGGCAAACACCGGGGAGCTGTTTTTT.

The rearrangement uses TRBV6-1 and TRBJ1-2; no firm D call. Trimming stripped 1 base from V and 8 bases from J, with 14 bases between. The germline V gene encodes CDR1 MNHNS and CDR2 SASEGT. The CDR3 sequence is 14 residues long. CDR3 nucleotides: TGTGCCAGCAGTGAAGGCGGGCTCCTACCAGGCTACACCTTC. Protein: CASSEGGLLPGYTF.

The CDR3 nucleotides are TGCAGCGTTGGGTGGGGGGCTGGAAACACCATATATTTT. Residues: CSVGWGAGNTIYF. V gene TRBV29-1 combines with J gene TRBJ1-3, with TRBD1 as a possible D gene (5 bases). Trimming took 4 bases from V and 2 from J, leaving 9 bases between them. CDR1 and CDR2 from the germline V gene are SQVTM and ANQGSEA. The CDR3 consists of 13 residues.

This clone was observed a few times. V usage is TRBV10-1 and J usage is TRBJ1-4; the match to TRBD1 covers 7 bases. The CDR3 loop spans 14 amino acids. Germline V gene data show CDR1 as WNHNN and CDR2 as SYGVQD (reference sequence). J was trimmed by 6 bases and V by 3 bases; bases with no gene match: 4. The CDR3 bases are TGCGCCAGCAGTGAAGGGGGCCGGGATGAAAAACTGTTTTTT. This codes for CASSEGGRDEKLFF.

V usage is TRBV19 and J usage is TRBJ1-1, with D maybe TRBD1 (5 bases). Trimming cost V 5 bases and J 5 bases, with 15 bases left between them. Germline V CDR1 and CDR2: LNHDA, SQIVND (reference sequence). The CDR3 has 14 amino acids. The CDR3 spells CASSVIGHGTEAFF. CDR3 DNA sequence: TGTGCCAGTAGTGTCATTGGACACGGGACTGAAGCTTTCTTT.

The CDR3 sequence is CASSINPDTDTQYF. The DNA of the CDR3 is TGTGCCAGTAGTATAAACCCCGACACAGATACGCAGTATTTT. The V and J genes are TRBV19 and TRBJ2-3; D uncertain. The V and J ends lost 2 bases and 2 bases respectively, with 8 bases between them. CDR3 length: 14 residues. CDR1 and CDR2 from the germline V gene are LNHDA and SQIVND (reference sequence). The full variable domain, rest sourced from reference TRBV19 and TRBJ2-3, is DGGITQSPKYLFRKEGQNVTLSCEQNLNHDAMYWYRQDPGQGLRLIYYSQIVNDFQKGDIAEGYSVSREKKESFPLTVTSAQKNPTAFYLCASSINPDTDTQYFGPGTRLTVL.

The rearrangement uses TRBV5-5 and TRBJ2-7; TRBD2 matches at 12 bases. The trim removed 3 bases at V and 3 bases at J, leaving 7 bases unmatched. The CDR3 is 16 residues long. CDR1 and CDR2 from the germline V gene are SGHKS and YYEKEE (reference sequence). In nucleotides, the CDR3 is TGTGCCAGCAGCTCACTAGCGGGGGGCCCTAACTACGAGCAGTACTTC. This gives the protein CASSSLAGGPNYEQYF.

This clone has more than one count but fewer than ten. The CDR3 protein is CASSIPTVRENTEAFF. The CDR3 DNA is TGTGCCAGTAGTATCCCGACGGTCAGGGAGAACACTGAAGCTTTCTTT. This chain links TRBV19 with TRBJ1-1, with TRBD1 as a possible D gene (5 bases). Per the germline V gene, CDR1 is LNHDA and CDR2 is SQIVND (reference sequence). V dropped 3 bases and J dropped 1 base, with 15 bases sitting between them. This CDR3 has 16 residues.